The clone carrying this TCR beta chain has just one count. Some clones are missing from TCRdb's copy, which holds only in-frame ones; the method was immunoSEQ multiplex PCR. The table includes about 130,000 clones, over 75% detected once. The CDR3 is made up of 15 amino acids. The V and J ends lost 6 bases and 5 bases, in that order; junction bases with no gene match: 11. Germline assignment: CDR1 MNHNY and CDR2 SVGAGI (reference sequence). These data come from a study of T cell responses to AZD1222 COVID-19 vaccine. The J gene is TRBJ2-7, the V gene TRBV6-6; 9 bases are shared with TRBD1. This TCR came from an adult in good health. The sample consisted of peripheral blood, taken on day 0 of AZD1222 vaccination. The CDR3 here is CASRKGGTGNNEQYF. The CDR3 DNA reads as TGTGCCAGCAGGAAGGGGGGGACAGGGAACAACGAGCAGTACTTC.